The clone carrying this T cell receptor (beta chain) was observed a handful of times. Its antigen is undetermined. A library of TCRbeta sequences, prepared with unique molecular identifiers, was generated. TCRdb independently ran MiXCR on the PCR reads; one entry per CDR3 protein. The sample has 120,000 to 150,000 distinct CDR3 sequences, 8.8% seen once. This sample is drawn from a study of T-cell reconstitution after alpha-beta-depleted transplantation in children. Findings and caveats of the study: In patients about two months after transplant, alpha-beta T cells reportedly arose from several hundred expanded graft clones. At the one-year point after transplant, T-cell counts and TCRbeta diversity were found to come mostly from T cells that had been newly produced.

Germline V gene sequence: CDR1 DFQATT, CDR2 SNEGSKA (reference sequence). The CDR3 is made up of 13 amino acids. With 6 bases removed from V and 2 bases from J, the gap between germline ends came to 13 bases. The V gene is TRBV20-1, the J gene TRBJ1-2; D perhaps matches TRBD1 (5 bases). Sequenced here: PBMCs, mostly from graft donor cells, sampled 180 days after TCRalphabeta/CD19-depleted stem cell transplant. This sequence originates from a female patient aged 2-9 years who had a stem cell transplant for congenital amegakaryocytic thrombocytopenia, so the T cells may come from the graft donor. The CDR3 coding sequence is TGCAGTGCCGATACAACAGGAAACTATGGCTACACCTTC. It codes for CSADTTGNYGYTF.